Below are 14 T cell receptor beta chains sequenced from a single sample in a study. From the RT-PCR reads, TCRdb called clonotypes with MiXCR, one entry per CDR3 protein. The sample has about 680,000 distinct CDR3 sequences; 14% are singletons. Sample: memory CD4+ T cells from blood. The receptors were gathered from a female donor in good health, serving as a healthy control.

This clonotype was seen repeatedly, ten times or more. Here the CDR3 DNA reads TGTGCCAGTCGGAGCCGCAATCAGCCCCAGCATTTT. Its translation is CASRSRNQPQHF. The J gene is TRBJ1-5, the V gene TRBV27; unclear D gene. The V end was cut by 9 bases, the J end by 2 bases, with 8 bases between. The germline gives CDR1 MNHEY, CDR2 SMNVEV (reference sequence). The CDR3 extends over 12 amino acids.

The chain is built from TRBV7-2 and TRBJ1-1; the D is unclear. Deletions cut 3 bases from V and 6 bases from J, with 17 bases between. The CDR3 totals 15 residues. Germline V gene sequence: CDR1 SGHTA, CDR2 FQGNSA. CDR3: CASSLGSTNRAEAFF. The CDR3 DNA sequence: TGTGCCAGCAGCTTGGGGTCCACGAATCGGGCTGAAGCTTTCTTT.

Many counts were recorded for this clonotype. The CDR3 protein is CASSLRGTGSHNEQFF. In DNA form, the CDR3 reads TGTGCCAGCAGCTTACGCGGGACAGGGAGTCACAATGAGCAGTTCTTC. The chain employs TRBV7-9 and TRBJ2-1; TRBD1 matches at 9 bases. The CDR3 has 16 amino acids. The V gene's germline CDR1 is SEHNR and CDR2 FQNEAQ (reference sequence). The V gene end was trimmed by 2 bases and the J gene end by 5 bases; junction bases not matched to a gene: 7. The variable domain in full, with the rest retrieved from reference TRBV7-9 and TRBJ2-1, is DTGVSQNPRHKITKRGQNVTFRCDPISEHNRLYWYRQTLGQGPEFLTYFQNEAQLEKSRLLSDRFSAERPKGSFSTLEIQRTEQGDSAMYLCASSLRGTGSHNEQFFGPGTRLTVL.

This clonotype came up a few times. The rearrangement joins TRBV7-2 to TRBJ2-3; the D call may be TRBD1 or TRBD2 (5 bases each). This CDR3 is built from 13 residues. Germline V gives CDR1 SGHTA, CDR2 FQGNSA. Trimming left V 5 bases short and J 6 bases short, with 12 bases between. The CDR3 nucleotides are TGTGCCAGCAGCACTCGAGGGGTTGATACGCAGTATTTT. Encoded protein: CASSTRGVDTQYF.

This sequence joins TRBV7-2 and TRBJ1-5; weak D call: TRBD1 (5 bases). This CDR3 comprises 15 residues. V lost 5 bases and J lost 3, with 14 bases in between. Germline CDR1 is SGHTA and CDR2 is FQGNSA. In DNA, the CDR3 is TGTGCCAGCAGCCCTCTGGGGGGAATCAATCAGCCCCAGCATTTT. Its protein product is CASSPLGGINQPQHF.

This clonotype has a handful of counts. The V call is TRBV24-1, the J call TRBJ2-5; 10 positions match TRBD1. The CDR3 totals 16 residues. V was clipped by 4 bases and J by 7 bases; unmatched bases: 11. Germline V gene lookup returns CDR1 KGHDR and CDR2 SFDVKD. The CDR3: CATSDPRQGATVTQYF. CDR3 in DNA: TGTGCCACCAGTGACCCGCGACAGGGGGCGACTGTGACCCAGTACTTC.

This clonotype occurred many times. The chain combines TRBV10-3 with TRBJ1-6, with a weak D call TRBD1 (6 bases). This CDR3 has 14 amino acids. Germline CDR1 and CDR2: ENHRY and SYGVKD. Trimming shortened V by 6 bases and J by 8 bases, and 14 bases separated the two germline ends. In nucleotides, the CDR3 is TGTGCCATCAGCAGGGGTGGAAGCGATTCACCCCTCCACTTT. Encoded protein: CAISRGGSDSPLHF.

This clonotype was observed many times. The rearrangement links TRBV20-1 to TRBJ2-5, with 8 bases aligning to TRBD2. V trimming: 3 bases; J trimming: 5 bases; junction bases outside the gene matches: 14. The CDR3 has 16 amino acids. Germline assignment: CDR1 DFQATT and CDR2 SNEGSKA (reference sequence). Here the CDR3 DNA reads TGCAGTGCTAGGGCCAGCGGGGGTATCGGCTCGGAGACCCAGTACTTC. Translation gives CSARASGGIGSETQYF.

This clonotype was detected ten times or more. The gene calls are TRBV6-5 and TRBJ1-2; possibly TRBD1 for D (6 bases). With 7 bases removed from V and 5 bases from J, the gap between germline ends came to 20 bases. This CDR3 contains 15 residues. The germline V gene encodes CDR1 MNHEY and CDR2 SVGAGI. CDR3: CASTQGGPSPYGYTF. The CDR3 nucleotides are TGTGCCAGCACCCAAGGGGGGCCGAGTCCTTATGGCTACACCTTC.

J is TRBJ1-5 and V is TRBV6-6; D is ambiguous. Germline V CDR1 and CDR2: MNHNY, SVGAGI (reference sequence). V was pared by 7 bases and J by 4 bases, with 20 bases between. The CDR3 is 16 residues long. This CDR3 reads CASTPLGVGRNQPQHF. The DNA for the CDR3 is TGTGCCAGCACCCCCTTGGGAGTAGGTAGAAATCAGCCCCAGCATTTT.

The gene calls are TRBV2 and TRBJ2-6; D is perhaps TRBD2 (5 bases). V lost 8 bases and J lost 0, with 5 bases in between. The CDR3 has 13 residues. Germline V lookup: CDR1 SNHLY, CDR2 FYNNEI. In nucleotides, the CDR3 is TGTGCCAGCGGAGGCTCTGGGGCCAACGTCCTGACTTTC. Its translation is CASGGSGANVLTF.

This clonotype was detected a few times. The chain couples TRBV5-1 to TRBJ2-6, with D perhaps matching TRBD1 (6 bases). V gave up 2 bases and J gave up 2 bases, with 17 bases separating them. This CDR3 spans 18 amino acids. The germline V gene encodes CDR1 SGHRS and CDR2 YFSETQ. CDR3 protein: CASSFDFGTPPGANVLTF. The CDR3 DNA is TGCGCCAGCAGCTTCGATTTCGGGACACCTCCTGGGGCCAACGTCCTGACTTTC.

V gene TRBV5-5 combines with J gene TRBJ1-2, with D possibly matching TRBD1 (6 bases). CDR1 and CDR2 from the germline V gene are SGHKS and YYEKEE (reference sequence). The CDR3 spans 15 residues. V was pared by 1 base and J by 5 bases, with 15 bases between. The CDR3 DNA reads as TGTGCCAGCAGCTTGAGTAGACAGGCTACTTATGGCTACACCTTC. It specifies CASSLSRQATYGYTF. Full variable domain (outside the CDR3, taken from reference TRBV5-5 and TRBJ1-2): DAGVTQSPTHLIKTRGQQVTLRCSPISGHKSVSWYQQVLGQGPQFIFQYYEKEERGRGNFPDRFSARQFPNYSSELNVNALLLGDSALYLCASSLSRQATYGYTFGSGTRLTVV.

The chain joins TRBV7-9 to TRBJ2-1; D remains unclear. CDR3 length: 12 amino acids. V lost 6 bases and J lost 8, with 11 bases in between. Germline V gives CDR1 SEHNR, CDR2 FQNEAQ (reference sequence). Here the CDR3 DNA reads TGTGCCAGCAGAAATGTGAAGGATGAGCAGTTCTTC. It translates to CASRNVKDEQFF.